This TCR beta chain was documented in a study of blood T cell repertoires in COVID-19. Study as a whole: Acute and convalescent COVID-19 samples came from the United States, Italy and Spain. Nucleic acid was either cDNA or gDNA, and it came from T cells, B-cell-depleted T cells, or PBMCs.

As originally analysed: Nucleated cell number was recorded as an estimate derived from reference gene primer amplification. The data were produced by immunoSEQ multiplex PCR, yet TCRdb's version contains in-frame clones alone and is incomplete. D and trimming come from the DNA, and the V and J calls and clone size come from that table. The sample shows about 280,000 clones, 88% of them seen only once. CDR3 length equals 14 residues. Germline CDR1 and CDR2: LGHNT and FRNRAP. Trimming pared 0 bases from V and 5 bases from J, leaving 9 bases between. This receptor was identified in a man aged 18 to 30 with active or convalescent COVID-19. The sample comprised peripheral blood. The chain joins TRBV12-5 to TRBJ2-3; D is ambiguous. The CDR3 here is CASGLVALKDTQYF. The CDR3 coding sequence is TGTGCTAGTGGTTTGGTGGCACTAAAAGATACGCAGTATTTT.